The next 18 T cell receptor beta chains were all read from a single sample in a study of shared clonotypes between healthy human individuals. Method: immunoSEQ multiplex PCR; TCRdb's copy keeps in-frame clones and lacks some. In the table there are approximately 110,000 clones, under 70% of which are singletons. Sequencing used memory CD8+ T cells sorted from blood. Documented subset: CD45RO+ cells pooled with CCR7-negative TemRA cells. These receptor sequences come from a woman aged 25-40 years in good health.

J is TRBJ1-1 and V is TRBV7-8, with 7 bases fitting TRBD1. CDR1 and CDR2 from the germline V gene are SGHVS and FQNEAQ. The ends lost 5 bases at V and 1 base at J; junction bases unmatched: 7. The CDR3 consists of 15 residues. Here the CDR3 DNA reads TGTGCCAGCAGCCTGAGGGGGACAGAGAACACTGAAGCTTTCTTT. Translated, it gives CASSLRGTENTEAFF.

This chain links TRBV25-1 with TRBJ2-7; D perhaps matches TRBD1 (5 bases). Germline lookup yields CDR1 MGHDK and CDR2 SYGVNS. CDR3 length equals 13 residues. With 1 base removed from V and 4 bases from J, the gap between germline ends came to 8 bases. DNA for the CDR3: TGTGCCAGCAGTGAATCTCAGGGATACGAGCAGTACTTC. This encodes CASSESQGYEQYF.

The gene calls are TRBV27 and TRBJ2-7; TRBD2 might be the D (5 bases). The CDR3 is made up of 15 amino acids. Germline V lookup: CDR1 MNHEY, CDR2 SMNVEV (reference sequence). V lost 3 bases, J lost 0 bases, and 12 bases lay in between. The CDR3: CASSFRVGSSYEQYF. The CDR3 nucleotides read TGTGCCAGCAGTTTTCGGGTAGGGAGCTCCTACGAGCAGTACTTC.

This chain connects TRBV5-1 to TRBJ1-2; D is unresolved. Per the germline V gene, CDR1 is SGHRS and CDR2 is YFSETQ. With 4 bases removed from V and 4 bases from J, the gap between germline ends came to 17 bases. This CDR3 spans 15 amino acids. CDR3 amino acids: CASSPLMGLTYGYTF. CDR3 sequence (DNA): TGCGCCAGCAGCCCCCTTATGGGTTTGACCTATGGCTACACCTTC.

The rearrangement links TRBV10-2 to TRBJ2-2; 9 bases are a match to TRBD2. The V and J ends lost 4 bases and 5 bases, in that order; junction bases with no gene match: 2. The germline V gene has CDR1 WSHSY and CDR2 SAAADI. This CDR3 region has 14 residues. As DNA, the CDR3 is TGCGCCAGCAGTGTAAGCGGGAGGACCGGGGAGCTGTTTTTT. The encoded protein is CASSVSGRTGELFF.

This sequence joins TRBV4-2 and TRBJ1-5, with D maybe TRBD1 (5 bases). Deletions cut 4 bases from V and 0 bases from J, with 10 bases between. The CDR3 spans 15 residues. The germline CDR1 and CDR2 sequences are LGHNA and YNFKEQ. The CDR3 spells CASSRQRNSNQPQHF. The CDR3 bases are TGTGCCAGCAGCCGACAGAGAAATAGCAATCAGCCCCAGCATTTT.

The chain recombines TRBV2 with TRBJ2-2; D may be TRBD2 (6 bases). The V gene's germline CDR1 is SNHLY and CDR2 FYNNEI. There are 17 residues in the CDR3. Trimming took 2 bases from V and 2 from J, leaving 15 bases between them. CDR3 DNA sequence: TGTGCCAGCAGTGAATTTTGGTCTAGCGAAAACACCGGGGAGCTGTTTTTT. The encoded protein is CASSEFWSSENTGELFF.

The V and J genes are TRBV15 and TRBJ2-3; maybe TRBD1 (6 bases). Per the germline V gene, CDR1 is LNHNV and CDR2 is YYDKDF (reference sequence). V dropped 1 base and J dropped 7 bases, with 15 bases sitting between them. The CDR3 has 15 residues. The DNA of the CDR3 is TGTGCCACCAGCAGAGCGGGGTCAGGGGTACATACGCAGTATTTT. This codes for CATSRAGSGVHTQYF.

On this clone: This specimen includes other DNA sequences encoding the same CDR3. The chain is built from TRBV10-1 and TRBJ2-3; unclear D gene. The V gene's germline CDR1 is WNHNN and CDR2 SYGVQD (reference sequence). V gave up 6 bases and J gave up 0 bases, with 4 bases separating them. The CDR3 runs to 12 residues. CDR3 protein: CASSYSTDTQYF. The CDR3 nucleotides are TGCGCCAGCAGCTATAGCACAGATACGCAGTATTTT.

CDR3 nucleotides: TGTGCCAGCAGTGTAACACTAGCGGGTGGTCCCTACGAGCAGTACTTC. Protein product: CASSVTLAGGPYEQYF. This rearrangement joins TRBV27 to TRBJ2-7, with TRBD2 matching over 9 bases. V trimming: 5 bases; J trimming: 2 bases; junction bases outside the gene matches: 10. Germline assignment: CDR1 MNHEY and CDR2 SMNVEV (reference sequence). This CDR3 is built from 16 residues.

This chain joins TRBV10-1 and TRBJ2-5; D call uncertain. The J call may be faulty, since TRBJ2-7 better matches the DNA end. The CDR3 is made up of 11 amino acids. Germline-derived CDR1 and CDR2 are WNHNN and SYGVQD (reference sequence). The CDR3 sequence: CASSDSDEQYF. The CDR3 DNA reads as TGCGCCAGCAGTGACAGCGACGAGCAGTACTTC.

V and J are TRBV27 and TRBJ1-4; D may be TRBD1 (5 bases). Germline CDR1 MNHEY, CDR2 SMNVEV (reference sequence). The CDR3 sequence is 13 residues long. V was pared by 8 bases and J by 8 bases, with 15 bases between. In DNA, the CDR3 is TGTGCCAGCGGCCTATGGGGGGGGGAAAAACTGTTTTTT. Protein: CASGLWGGEKLFF.

This clone has a handful of counts. This rearrangement joins TRBV25-1 to TRBJ2-7; D is undetermined. This CDR3 contains 13 residues. Germline assignment: CDR1 MGHDK and CDR2 SYGVNS. V dropped 3 bases and J dropped 0 bases, with 6 bases sitting between them. CDR3 protein: CASSDRSSYEQYF. As DNA, the CDR3 is TGTGCCAGCAGTGACAGAAGCTCCTACGAGCAGTACTTC.

The chain is built from TRBV5-5 and TRBJ1-6; D is unclear. With 0 bases removed from V and 6 bases from J, the gap between germline ends came to 7 bases. Germline assignment: CDR1 SGHKS and CDR2 YYEKEE (reference sequence). The CDR3 sequence is 14 residues long. The CDR3: CASSLASANSPLHF. Written as DNA, the CDR3 is TGTGCCAGCAGCTTGGCGTCAGCTAATTCACCCCTCCACTTT.

The rearrangement joins TRBV19 to TRBJ2-7, with 8 bases fitting TRBD1. The CDR3 runs to 15 residues. Germline V gene data show CDR1 as LNHDA and CDR2 as SQIVND (reference sequence). J gave up 7 bases and V 4 bases, and 12 bases lay outside the gene matches. The CDR3 region has the DNA TGTGCCAGTAGTACGACAGGGGAGCCTAAGCAGGAGCAGTACTTC. It specifies CASSTTGEPKQEQYF.

The V and J genes are TRBV2 and TRBJ1-1; 7 positions match TRBD1. The trim removed 6 bases at V and 1 base at J, leaving 8 bases unmatched. Germline V gene sequence: CDR1 SNHLY, CDR2 FYNNEI. This CDR3 contains 15 residues. Here the CDR3 reads CASSGQARANTEAFF. The CDR3 DNA is TGTGCCAGCAGCGGACAGGCAAGGGCGAACACTGAAGCTTTCTTT.

Regarding this clone: It is likely a read error: a sequence one base away is far more abundant. The chain has TRBV6-1 and TRBJ2-2, with 10 bases identical to TRBD1. The V gene's germline CDR1 is MNHNS and CDR2 SASEGT. The trim removed 6 bases at V and 3 bases at J, leaving 1 base unmatched. This CDR3 is built from 14 residues. The CDR3 reads CASRGTGDTGELFF. The CDR3, as DNA: TGTGCCAGCAGGGGGACAGGGGACACCGGGGAGCTGTTTTTT.

This clone has a count of ten or more. The J gene is TRBJ1-1, the V gene TRBV6-4, with D hard to call. V shed 3 bases and J shed 1 base, with 9 bases lying between them. The CDR3 has 14 residues. The V gene's germline CDR1 is MRHNA and CDR2 SNTAGT. CDR3 protein: CASSEAGENTEAFF. The CDR3 coding sequence is TGTGCCAGCAGTGAGGCAGGTGAGAACACTGAAGCTTTCTTT.